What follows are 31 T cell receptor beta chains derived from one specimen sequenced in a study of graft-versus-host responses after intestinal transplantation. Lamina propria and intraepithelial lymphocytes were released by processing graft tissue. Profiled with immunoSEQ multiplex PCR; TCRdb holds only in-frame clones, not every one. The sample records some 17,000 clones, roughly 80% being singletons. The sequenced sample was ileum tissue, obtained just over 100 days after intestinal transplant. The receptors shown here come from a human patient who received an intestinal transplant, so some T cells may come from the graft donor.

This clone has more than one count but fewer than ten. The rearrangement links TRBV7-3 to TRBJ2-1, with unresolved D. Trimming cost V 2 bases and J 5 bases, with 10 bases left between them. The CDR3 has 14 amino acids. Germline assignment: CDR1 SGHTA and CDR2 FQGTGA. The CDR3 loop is CASSLVGSDNEQFF. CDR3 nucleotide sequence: TGTGCCAGCAGCTTAGTTGGTTCCGACAATGAGCAGTTCTTC. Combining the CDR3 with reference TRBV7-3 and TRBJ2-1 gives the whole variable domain GAGVSQTPSNKVTEKGKYVELRCDPISGHTALYWYRQSLGQGPEFLIYFQGTGAADDSGLPNDRFFAVRPEGSVSTLKIQRTERGDSAVYLCASSLVGSDNEQFFGPGTRLTVL.

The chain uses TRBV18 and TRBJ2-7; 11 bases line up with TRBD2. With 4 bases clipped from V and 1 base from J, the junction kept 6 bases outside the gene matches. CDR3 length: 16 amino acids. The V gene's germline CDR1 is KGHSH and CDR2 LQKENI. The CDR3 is CASSLSSGRYSYEQYF. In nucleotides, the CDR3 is TGTGCCAGCTCACTATCTAGCGGGAGGTATTCCTACGAGCAGTACTTC.

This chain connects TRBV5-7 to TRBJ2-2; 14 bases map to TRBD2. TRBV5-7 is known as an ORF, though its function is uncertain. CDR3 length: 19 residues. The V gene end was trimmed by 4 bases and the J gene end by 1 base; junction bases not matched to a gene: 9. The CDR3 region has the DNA TGTGCCAGCAGCCCCTGGACTAGCGGGGGGAAACTGAACACCGGGGAGCTGTTTTTT. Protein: CASSPWTSGGKLNTGELFF.

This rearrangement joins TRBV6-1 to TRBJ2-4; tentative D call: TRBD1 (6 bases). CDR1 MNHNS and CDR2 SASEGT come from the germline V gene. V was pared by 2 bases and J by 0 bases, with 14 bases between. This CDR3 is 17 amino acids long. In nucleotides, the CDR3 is TGTGCCAGCAGTGAACGAGGCTCAGGGGAAGCCAAAAACATTCAGTACTTC. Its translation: CASSERGSGEAKNIQYF.

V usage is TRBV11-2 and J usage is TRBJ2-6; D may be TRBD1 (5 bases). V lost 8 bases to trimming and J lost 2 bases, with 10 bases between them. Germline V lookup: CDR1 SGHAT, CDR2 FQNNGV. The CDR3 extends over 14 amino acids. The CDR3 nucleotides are TGTGCCAGCCCACCCAGGGCTGGGGCCAACGTCCTGACTTTC. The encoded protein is CASPPRAGANVLTF.

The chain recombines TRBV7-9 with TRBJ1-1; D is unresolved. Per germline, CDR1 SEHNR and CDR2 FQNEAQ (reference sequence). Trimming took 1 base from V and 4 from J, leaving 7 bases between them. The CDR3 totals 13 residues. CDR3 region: CASSLEWVTEAFF. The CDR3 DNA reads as TGTGCCAGCAGCTTAGAGTGGGTCACTGAAGCTTTCTTT.

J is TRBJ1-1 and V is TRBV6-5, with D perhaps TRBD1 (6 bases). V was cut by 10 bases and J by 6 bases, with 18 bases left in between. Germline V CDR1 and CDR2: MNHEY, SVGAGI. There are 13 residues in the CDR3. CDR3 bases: TGTGCCACTGATGGCAGGGGCGAAGCTGAAGCTTTCTTT. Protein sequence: CATDGRGEAEAFF.

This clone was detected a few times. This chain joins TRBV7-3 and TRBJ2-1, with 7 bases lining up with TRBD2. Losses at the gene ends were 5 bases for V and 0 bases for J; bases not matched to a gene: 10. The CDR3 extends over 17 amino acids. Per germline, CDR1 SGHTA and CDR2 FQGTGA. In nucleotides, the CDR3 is TGTGCCAGCAGCCCGGACGGGAGGCCTTTCTCCTACAATGAGCAGTTCTTC. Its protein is CASSPDGRPFSYNEQFF.

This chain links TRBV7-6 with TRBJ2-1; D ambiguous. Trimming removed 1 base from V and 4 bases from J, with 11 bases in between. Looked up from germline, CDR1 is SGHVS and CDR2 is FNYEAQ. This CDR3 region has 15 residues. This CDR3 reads CASSLGPYYYNEQFF. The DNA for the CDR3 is TGTGCCAGCAGCTTAGGTCCCTATTATTACAATGAGCAGTTCTTC.

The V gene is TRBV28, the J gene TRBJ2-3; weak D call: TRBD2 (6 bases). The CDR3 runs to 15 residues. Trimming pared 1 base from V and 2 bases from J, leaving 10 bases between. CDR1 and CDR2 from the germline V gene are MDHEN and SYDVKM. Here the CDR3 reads CASSLLRDSTDTQYF. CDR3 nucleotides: TGTGCCAGCAGTTTATTACGGGACTCCACAGATACGCAGTATTTT.

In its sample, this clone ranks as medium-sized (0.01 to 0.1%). The CDR3 DNA reads TGTGCCAGCAGCGCCAGGACAGGGGAGGACTACTACGAGCAGTACTTC. It yields the protein CASSARTGEDYYEQYF. V and J are TRBV11-2 and TRBJ2-7, with TRBD1 matching 9 bases. The CDR3 has 16 residues. CDR1 SGHAT and CDR2 FQNNGV come from the germline V gene. The trim removed 5 bases at V and 3 bases at J, leaving 11 bases unmatched.

CDR3 residues: CARSTGGASYNSPLHF. In DNA form, the CDR3 reads TGTGCCAGAAGCACAGGGGGCGCCTCCTATAATTCACCCCTCCACTTT. The chain couples TRBV5-3 to TRBJ1-6, with 9 bases identical to TRBD1. TRBV5-3 is flagged as an ORF with uncertain function. CDR3 length: 16 residues. V lost 4 bases and J lost 0; bases outside the gene matches: 2.

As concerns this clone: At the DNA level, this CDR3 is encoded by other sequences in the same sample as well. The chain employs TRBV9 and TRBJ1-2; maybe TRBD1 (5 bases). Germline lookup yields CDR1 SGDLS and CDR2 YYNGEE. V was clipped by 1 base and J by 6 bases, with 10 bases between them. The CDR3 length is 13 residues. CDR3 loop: CASSVRGGDGYTF. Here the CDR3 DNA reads TGTGCCAGCAGCGTACGGGGGGGGGATGGCTACACCTTC.

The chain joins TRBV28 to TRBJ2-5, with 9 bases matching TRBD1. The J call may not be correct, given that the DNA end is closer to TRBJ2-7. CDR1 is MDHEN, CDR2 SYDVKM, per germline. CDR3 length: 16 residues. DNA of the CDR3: TGTGCCAGCACTCCCGCCCTAGGGGACAGGGTCCCCGAGCAGTACTTC. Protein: CASTPALGDRVPEQYF.

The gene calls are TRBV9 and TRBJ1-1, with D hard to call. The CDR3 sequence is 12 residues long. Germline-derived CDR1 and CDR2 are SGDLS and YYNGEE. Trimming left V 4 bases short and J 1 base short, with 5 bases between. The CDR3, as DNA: TGTGCCAGCAGCCAAGGGAACACTGAAGCTTTCTTT. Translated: CASSQGNTEAFF.

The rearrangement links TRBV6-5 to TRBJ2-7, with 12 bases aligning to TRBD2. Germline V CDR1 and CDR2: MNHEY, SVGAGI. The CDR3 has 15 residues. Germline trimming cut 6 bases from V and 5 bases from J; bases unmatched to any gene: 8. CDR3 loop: CASRLAGGLRNEQYF. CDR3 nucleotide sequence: TGTGCCAGCAGGCTAGCGGGAGGGTTAAGAAACGAGCAGTACTTC.

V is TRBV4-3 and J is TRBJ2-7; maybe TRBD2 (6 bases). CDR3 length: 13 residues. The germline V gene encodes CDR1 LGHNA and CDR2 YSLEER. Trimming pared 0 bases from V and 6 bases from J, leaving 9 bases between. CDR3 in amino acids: CASSQDWRGEQYF. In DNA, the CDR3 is TGCGCCAGCAGCCAAGATTGGAGGGGCGAGCAGTACTTC.

The CDR3: CASSGLAGGPDTQYF. Here the CDR3 DNA reads TGTGCCAGCAGTGGACTAGCGGGAGGGCCAGATACGCAGTATTTT. The chain recombines TRBV6-1 with TRBJ2-3, with 14 bases that match TRBD2. V was clipped by 4 bases and J by 4 bases; unmatched bases: 1. Per the germline V gene, CDR1 is MNHNS and CDR2 is SASEGT. This CDR3 spans 15 amino acids.

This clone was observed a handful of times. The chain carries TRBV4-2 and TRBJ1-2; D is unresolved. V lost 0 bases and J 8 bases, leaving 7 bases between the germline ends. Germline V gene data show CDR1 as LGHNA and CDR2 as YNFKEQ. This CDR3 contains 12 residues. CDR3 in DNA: TGTGCCAGCAGCCAAGAGGGCACGGGCTACACCTTC. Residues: CASSQEGTGYTF.

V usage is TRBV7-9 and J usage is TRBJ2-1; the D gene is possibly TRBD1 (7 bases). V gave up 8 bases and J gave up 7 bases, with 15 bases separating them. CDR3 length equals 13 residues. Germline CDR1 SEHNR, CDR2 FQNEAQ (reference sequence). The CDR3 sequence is CASCGTAWNEQFF. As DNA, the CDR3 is TGTGCCAGCTGCGGGACAGCTTGGAATGAGCAGTTCTTC. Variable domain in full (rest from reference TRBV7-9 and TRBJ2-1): DTGVSQNPRHKITKRGQNVTFRCDPISEHNRLYWYRQTLGQGPEFLTYFQNEAQLEKSRLLSDRFSAERPKGSFSTLEIQRTEQGDSAMYLCASCGTAWNEQFFGPGTRLTVL.

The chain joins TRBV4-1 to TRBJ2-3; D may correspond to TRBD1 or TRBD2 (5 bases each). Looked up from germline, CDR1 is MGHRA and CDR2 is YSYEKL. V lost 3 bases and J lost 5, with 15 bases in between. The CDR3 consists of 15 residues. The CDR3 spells CASSQGVSPVDTQYF. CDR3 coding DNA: TGCGCCAGCAGCCAGGGGGTGTCCCCAGTAGATACGCAGTATTTT.

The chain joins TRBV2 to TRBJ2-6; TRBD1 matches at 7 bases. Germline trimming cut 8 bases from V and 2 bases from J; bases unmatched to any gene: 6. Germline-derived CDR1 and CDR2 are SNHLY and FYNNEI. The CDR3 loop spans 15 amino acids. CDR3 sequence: CASGKGAPGANVLTF. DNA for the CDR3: TGTGCCAGCGGTAAGGGGGCGCCTGGGGCCAACGTCCTGACTTTC.

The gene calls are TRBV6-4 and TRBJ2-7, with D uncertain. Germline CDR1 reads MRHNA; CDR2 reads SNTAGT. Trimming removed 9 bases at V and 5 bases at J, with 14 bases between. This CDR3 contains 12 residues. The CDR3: CARSLITNEQYF. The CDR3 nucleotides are TGTGCCAGGTCCCTAATTACGAACGAGCAGTACTTC.

CDR3 DNA: TGTGCCAGCAGTTCGGGATGGCCGGGGGAGACCCAGTACTTC. It yields the protein CASSSGWPGETQYF. The rearrangement uses TRBV27 and TRBJ2-5; tentatively, D is TRBD2 (5 bases). Trimming left V 4 bases short and J 5 bases short, with 14 bases between. CDR1 and CDR2 (germline): MNHEY, SMNVEV (reference sequence). The CDR3 loop spans 14 amino acids.

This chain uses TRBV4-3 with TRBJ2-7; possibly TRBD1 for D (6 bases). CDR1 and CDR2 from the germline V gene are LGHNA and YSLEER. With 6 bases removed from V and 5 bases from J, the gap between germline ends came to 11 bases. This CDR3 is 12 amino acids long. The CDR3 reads CASSVQGNEQYF. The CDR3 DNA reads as TGCGCCAGCAGTGTCCAGGGGAACGAGCAGTACTTC.

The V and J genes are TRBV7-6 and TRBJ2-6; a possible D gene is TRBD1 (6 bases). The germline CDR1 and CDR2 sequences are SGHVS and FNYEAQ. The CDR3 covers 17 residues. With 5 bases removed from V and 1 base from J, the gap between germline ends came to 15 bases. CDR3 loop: CASSKLNRESGANVLTF. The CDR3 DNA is TGTGCCAGCAGCAAACTGAACAGGGAATCTGGGGCCAACGTCCTGACTTTC.

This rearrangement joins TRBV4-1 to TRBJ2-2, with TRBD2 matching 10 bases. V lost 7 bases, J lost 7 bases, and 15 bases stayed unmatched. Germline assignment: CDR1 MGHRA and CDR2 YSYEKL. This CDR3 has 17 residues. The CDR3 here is CASTRGASGSKGGELFF. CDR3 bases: TGCGCCAGCACTCGGGGGGCTAGCGGGAGTAAGGGCGGGGAGCTGTTTTTT.

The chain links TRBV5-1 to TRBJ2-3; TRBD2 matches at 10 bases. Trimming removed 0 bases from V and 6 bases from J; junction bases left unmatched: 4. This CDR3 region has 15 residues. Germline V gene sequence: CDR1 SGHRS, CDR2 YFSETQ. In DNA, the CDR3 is TGCGCCAGCAGCTTGGGAGCGGGAGGGCCTGATACGCAGTATTTT. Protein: CASSLGAGGPDTQYF.

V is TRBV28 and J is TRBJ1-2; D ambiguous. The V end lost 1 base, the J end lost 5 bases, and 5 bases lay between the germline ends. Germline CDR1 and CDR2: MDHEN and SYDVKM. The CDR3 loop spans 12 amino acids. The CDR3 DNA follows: TGTGCCAGCAGTTTATCGGGATATGGCTACACCTTC. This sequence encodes CASSLSGYGYTF.

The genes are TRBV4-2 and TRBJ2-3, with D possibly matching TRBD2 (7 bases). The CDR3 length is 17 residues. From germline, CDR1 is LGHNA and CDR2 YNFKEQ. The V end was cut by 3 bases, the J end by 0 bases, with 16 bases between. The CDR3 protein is CASSQPYAGASTDTQYF. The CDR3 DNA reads TGTGCCAGCAGCCAGCCGTACGCGGGGGCTAGCACAGATACGCAGTATTTT.

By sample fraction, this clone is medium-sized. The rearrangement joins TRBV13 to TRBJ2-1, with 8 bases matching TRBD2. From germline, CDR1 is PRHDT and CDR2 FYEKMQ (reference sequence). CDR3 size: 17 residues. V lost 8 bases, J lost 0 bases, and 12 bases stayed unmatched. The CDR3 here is CASWGLGTVSSYNEQFF. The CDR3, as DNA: TGTGCCAGCTGGGGACTAGGGACCGTCAGCTCCTACAATGAGCAGTTCTTC. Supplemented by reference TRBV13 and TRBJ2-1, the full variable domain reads AAGVIQSPRHLIKEKRETATLKCYPIPRHDTVYWYQQGPGQDPQFLISFYEKMQSDKGSIPDRFSAQQFSDYHSELNMSSLELGDSALYFCASWGLGTVSSYNEQFFGPGTRLTVL.